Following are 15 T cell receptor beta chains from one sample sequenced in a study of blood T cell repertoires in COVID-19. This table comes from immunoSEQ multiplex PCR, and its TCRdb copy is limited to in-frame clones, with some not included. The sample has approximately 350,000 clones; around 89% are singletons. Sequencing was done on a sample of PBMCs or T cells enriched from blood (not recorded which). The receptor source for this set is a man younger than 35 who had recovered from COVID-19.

The CDR3 DNA reads as TGTGCCAGCCTCCTCTCAACAGGGAGCGCCCAGCCCCAGCATTTT. The encoded protein is CASLLSTGSAQPQHF. The J gene is TRBJ1-5, the V gene TRBV6-5; D is possibly TRBD1 (6 bases). The CDR3 extends over 15 amino acids. V lost 8 bases to trimming and J lost 7 bases, with 21 bases between them. Germline V gene sequence: CDR1 MNHEY, CDR2 SVGAGI.

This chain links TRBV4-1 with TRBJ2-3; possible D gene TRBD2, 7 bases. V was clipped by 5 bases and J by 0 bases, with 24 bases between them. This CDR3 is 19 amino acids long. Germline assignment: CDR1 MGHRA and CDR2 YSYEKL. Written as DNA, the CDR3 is TGCGCCAGCAGCTCGGGGAGGGGGAGTCTGCCATCTAGCACAGATACGCAGTATTTT. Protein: CASSSGRGSLPSSTDTQYF.

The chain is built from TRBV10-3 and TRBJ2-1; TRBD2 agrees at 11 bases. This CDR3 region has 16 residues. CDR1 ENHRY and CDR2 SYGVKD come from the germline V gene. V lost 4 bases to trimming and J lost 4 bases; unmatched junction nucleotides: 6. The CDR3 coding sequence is TGTGCCATCAGTGCCCCGTCTAGCGGGGGGTACAATGAGCAGTTCTTC. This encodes CAISAPSSGGYNEQFF.

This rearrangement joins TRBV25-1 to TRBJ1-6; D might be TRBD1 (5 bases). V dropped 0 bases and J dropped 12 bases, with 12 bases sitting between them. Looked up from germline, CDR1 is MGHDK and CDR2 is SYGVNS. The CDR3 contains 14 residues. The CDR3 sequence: CASSEYSRVRPLHF. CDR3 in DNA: TGTGCCAGCAGTGAATATAGCAGGGTTAGACCCCTCCACTTT.

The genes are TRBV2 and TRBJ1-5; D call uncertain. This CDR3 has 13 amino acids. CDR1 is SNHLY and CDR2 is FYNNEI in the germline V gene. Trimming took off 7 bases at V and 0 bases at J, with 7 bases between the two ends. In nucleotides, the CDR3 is TGTGCCAGCATGCAGGATAGCAATCAGCCCCAGCATTTT. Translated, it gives CASMQDSNQPQHF. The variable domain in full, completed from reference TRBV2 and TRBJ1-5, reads EPEVTQTPSHQVTQMGQEVILRCVPISNHLYFYWYRQILGQKVEFLVSFYNNEISEKSEIFDDQFSVERPDGSNFTLKIRSTKLEDSAMYFCASMQDSNQPQHFGDGTRLSIL.

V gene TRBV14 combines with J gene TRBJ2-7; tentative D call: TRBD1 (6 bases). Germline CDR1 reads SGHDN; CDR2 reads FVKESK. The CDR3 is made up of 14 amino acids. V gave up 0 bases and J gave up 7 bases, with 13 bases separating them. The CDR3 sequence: CASSQDEGGWEQYF. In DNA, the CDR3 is TGTGCCAGCAGCCAAGATGAAGGGGGATGGGAGCAGTACTTC.

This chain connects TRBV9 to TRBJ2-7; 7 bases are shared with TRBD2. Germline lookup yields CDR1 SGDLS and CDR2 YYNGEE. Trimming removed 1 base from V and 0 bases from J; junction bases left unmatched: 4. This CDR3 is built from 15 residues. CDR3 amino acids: CASSVSGASSYEQYF. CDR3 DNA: TGTGCCAGCAGCGTAAGCGGGGCTAGCTCCTACGAGCAGTACTTC.

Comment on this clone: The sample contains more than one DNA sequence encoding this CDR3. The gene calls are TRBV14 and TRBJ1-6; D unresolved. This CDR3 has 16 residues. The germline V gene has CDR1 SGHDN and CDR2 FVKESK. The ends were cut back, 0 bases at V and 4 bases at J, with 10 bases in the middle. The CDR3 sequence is CASSQEGRGYNSPLHF. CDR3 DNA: TGTGCCAGCAGCCAAGAAGGGAGAGGGTATAATTCACCCCTCCACTTT. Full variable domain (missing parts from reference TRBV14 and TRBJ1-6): EAGVTQFPSHSVIEKGQTVTLRCDPISGHDNLYWYRRVMGKEIKFLLHFVKESKQDESGMPNNRFLAERTGGTYSTLKVQPAELEDSGVYFCASSQEGRGYNSPLHFGNGTRLTVT.

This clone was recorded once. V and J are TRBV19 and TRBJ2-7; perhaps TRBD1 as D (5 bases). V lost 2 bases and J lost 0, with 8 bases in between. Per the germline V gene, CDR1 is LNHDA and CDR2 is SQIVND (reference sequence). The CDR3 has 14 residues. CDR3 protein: CASSITGSSYEQYF. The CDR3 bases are TGTGCCAGTAGTATAACAGGTAGCTCCTACGAGCAGTACTTC.

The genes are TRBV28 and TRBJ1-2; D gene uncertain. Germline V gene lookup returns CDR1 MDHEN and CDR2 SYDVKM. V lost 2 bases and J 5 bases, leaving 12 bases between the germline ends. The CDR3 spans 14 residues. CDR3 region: CASSLAVVRYGYTF. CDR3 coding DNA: TGTGCCAGCAGTTTAGCGGTCGTCAGATATGGCTACACCTTC.

CDR3 loop: CASSEKTGKIGSYEQYF. The CDR3 region has the DNA TGTGCCAGCAGTGAAAAGACAGGGAAGATTGGATCCTACGAGCAGTACTTC. The chain joins TRBV6-1 to TRBJ2-7; TRBD1 matches 7 bases. After removal of 2 bases from V and 1 base from J, the junction contained 11 bases not matched to a gene. The CDR3 spans 17 residues. The V gene's germline CDR1 is MNHNS and CDR2 SASEGT.

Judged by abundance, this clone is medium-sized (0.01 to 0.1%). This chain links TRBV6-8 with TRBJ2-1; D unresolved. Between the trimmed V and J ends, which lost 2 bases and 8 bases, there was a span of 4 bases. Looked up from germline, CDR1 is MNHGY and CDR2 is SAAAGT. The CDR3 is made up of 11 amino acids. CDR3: CASSYRDEQFF. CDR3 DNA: TGTGCCAGCAGTTACCGGGATGAGCAGTTCTTC.

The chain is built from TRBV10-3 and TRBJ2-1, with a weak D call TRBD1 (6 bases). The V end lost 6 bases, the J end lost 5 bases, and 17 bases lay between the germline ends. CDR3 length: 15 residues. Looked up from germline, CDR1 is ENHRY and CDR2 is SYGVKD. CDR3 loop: CAIRPGHLPHNEQFF. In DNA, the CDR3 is TGTGCCATCAGGCCGGGACACCTCCCCCACAATGAGCAGTTCTTC.

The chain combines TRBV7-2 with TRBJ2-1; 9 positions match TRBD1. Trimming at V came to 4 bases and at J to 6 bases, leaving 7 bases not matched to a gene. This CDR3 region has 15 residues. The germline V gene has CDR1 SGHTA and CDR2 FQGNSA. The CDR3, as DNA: TGTGCCAGCAGCTCGACATTGGACAGGGGCAATGAGCAGTTCTTC. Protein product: CASSSTLDRGNEQFF.

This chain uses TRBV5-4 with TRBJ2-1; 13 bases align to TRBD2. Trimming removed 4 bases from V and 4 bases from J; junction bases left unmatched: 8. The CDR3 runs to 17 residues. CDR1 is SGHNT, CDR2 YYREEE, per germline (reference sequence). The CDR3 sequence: CASSPGTSGIRYNEQFF. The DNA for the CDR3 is TGTGCCAGCAGCCCGGGGACTAGCGGGATTAGGTACAATGAGCAGTTCTTC.